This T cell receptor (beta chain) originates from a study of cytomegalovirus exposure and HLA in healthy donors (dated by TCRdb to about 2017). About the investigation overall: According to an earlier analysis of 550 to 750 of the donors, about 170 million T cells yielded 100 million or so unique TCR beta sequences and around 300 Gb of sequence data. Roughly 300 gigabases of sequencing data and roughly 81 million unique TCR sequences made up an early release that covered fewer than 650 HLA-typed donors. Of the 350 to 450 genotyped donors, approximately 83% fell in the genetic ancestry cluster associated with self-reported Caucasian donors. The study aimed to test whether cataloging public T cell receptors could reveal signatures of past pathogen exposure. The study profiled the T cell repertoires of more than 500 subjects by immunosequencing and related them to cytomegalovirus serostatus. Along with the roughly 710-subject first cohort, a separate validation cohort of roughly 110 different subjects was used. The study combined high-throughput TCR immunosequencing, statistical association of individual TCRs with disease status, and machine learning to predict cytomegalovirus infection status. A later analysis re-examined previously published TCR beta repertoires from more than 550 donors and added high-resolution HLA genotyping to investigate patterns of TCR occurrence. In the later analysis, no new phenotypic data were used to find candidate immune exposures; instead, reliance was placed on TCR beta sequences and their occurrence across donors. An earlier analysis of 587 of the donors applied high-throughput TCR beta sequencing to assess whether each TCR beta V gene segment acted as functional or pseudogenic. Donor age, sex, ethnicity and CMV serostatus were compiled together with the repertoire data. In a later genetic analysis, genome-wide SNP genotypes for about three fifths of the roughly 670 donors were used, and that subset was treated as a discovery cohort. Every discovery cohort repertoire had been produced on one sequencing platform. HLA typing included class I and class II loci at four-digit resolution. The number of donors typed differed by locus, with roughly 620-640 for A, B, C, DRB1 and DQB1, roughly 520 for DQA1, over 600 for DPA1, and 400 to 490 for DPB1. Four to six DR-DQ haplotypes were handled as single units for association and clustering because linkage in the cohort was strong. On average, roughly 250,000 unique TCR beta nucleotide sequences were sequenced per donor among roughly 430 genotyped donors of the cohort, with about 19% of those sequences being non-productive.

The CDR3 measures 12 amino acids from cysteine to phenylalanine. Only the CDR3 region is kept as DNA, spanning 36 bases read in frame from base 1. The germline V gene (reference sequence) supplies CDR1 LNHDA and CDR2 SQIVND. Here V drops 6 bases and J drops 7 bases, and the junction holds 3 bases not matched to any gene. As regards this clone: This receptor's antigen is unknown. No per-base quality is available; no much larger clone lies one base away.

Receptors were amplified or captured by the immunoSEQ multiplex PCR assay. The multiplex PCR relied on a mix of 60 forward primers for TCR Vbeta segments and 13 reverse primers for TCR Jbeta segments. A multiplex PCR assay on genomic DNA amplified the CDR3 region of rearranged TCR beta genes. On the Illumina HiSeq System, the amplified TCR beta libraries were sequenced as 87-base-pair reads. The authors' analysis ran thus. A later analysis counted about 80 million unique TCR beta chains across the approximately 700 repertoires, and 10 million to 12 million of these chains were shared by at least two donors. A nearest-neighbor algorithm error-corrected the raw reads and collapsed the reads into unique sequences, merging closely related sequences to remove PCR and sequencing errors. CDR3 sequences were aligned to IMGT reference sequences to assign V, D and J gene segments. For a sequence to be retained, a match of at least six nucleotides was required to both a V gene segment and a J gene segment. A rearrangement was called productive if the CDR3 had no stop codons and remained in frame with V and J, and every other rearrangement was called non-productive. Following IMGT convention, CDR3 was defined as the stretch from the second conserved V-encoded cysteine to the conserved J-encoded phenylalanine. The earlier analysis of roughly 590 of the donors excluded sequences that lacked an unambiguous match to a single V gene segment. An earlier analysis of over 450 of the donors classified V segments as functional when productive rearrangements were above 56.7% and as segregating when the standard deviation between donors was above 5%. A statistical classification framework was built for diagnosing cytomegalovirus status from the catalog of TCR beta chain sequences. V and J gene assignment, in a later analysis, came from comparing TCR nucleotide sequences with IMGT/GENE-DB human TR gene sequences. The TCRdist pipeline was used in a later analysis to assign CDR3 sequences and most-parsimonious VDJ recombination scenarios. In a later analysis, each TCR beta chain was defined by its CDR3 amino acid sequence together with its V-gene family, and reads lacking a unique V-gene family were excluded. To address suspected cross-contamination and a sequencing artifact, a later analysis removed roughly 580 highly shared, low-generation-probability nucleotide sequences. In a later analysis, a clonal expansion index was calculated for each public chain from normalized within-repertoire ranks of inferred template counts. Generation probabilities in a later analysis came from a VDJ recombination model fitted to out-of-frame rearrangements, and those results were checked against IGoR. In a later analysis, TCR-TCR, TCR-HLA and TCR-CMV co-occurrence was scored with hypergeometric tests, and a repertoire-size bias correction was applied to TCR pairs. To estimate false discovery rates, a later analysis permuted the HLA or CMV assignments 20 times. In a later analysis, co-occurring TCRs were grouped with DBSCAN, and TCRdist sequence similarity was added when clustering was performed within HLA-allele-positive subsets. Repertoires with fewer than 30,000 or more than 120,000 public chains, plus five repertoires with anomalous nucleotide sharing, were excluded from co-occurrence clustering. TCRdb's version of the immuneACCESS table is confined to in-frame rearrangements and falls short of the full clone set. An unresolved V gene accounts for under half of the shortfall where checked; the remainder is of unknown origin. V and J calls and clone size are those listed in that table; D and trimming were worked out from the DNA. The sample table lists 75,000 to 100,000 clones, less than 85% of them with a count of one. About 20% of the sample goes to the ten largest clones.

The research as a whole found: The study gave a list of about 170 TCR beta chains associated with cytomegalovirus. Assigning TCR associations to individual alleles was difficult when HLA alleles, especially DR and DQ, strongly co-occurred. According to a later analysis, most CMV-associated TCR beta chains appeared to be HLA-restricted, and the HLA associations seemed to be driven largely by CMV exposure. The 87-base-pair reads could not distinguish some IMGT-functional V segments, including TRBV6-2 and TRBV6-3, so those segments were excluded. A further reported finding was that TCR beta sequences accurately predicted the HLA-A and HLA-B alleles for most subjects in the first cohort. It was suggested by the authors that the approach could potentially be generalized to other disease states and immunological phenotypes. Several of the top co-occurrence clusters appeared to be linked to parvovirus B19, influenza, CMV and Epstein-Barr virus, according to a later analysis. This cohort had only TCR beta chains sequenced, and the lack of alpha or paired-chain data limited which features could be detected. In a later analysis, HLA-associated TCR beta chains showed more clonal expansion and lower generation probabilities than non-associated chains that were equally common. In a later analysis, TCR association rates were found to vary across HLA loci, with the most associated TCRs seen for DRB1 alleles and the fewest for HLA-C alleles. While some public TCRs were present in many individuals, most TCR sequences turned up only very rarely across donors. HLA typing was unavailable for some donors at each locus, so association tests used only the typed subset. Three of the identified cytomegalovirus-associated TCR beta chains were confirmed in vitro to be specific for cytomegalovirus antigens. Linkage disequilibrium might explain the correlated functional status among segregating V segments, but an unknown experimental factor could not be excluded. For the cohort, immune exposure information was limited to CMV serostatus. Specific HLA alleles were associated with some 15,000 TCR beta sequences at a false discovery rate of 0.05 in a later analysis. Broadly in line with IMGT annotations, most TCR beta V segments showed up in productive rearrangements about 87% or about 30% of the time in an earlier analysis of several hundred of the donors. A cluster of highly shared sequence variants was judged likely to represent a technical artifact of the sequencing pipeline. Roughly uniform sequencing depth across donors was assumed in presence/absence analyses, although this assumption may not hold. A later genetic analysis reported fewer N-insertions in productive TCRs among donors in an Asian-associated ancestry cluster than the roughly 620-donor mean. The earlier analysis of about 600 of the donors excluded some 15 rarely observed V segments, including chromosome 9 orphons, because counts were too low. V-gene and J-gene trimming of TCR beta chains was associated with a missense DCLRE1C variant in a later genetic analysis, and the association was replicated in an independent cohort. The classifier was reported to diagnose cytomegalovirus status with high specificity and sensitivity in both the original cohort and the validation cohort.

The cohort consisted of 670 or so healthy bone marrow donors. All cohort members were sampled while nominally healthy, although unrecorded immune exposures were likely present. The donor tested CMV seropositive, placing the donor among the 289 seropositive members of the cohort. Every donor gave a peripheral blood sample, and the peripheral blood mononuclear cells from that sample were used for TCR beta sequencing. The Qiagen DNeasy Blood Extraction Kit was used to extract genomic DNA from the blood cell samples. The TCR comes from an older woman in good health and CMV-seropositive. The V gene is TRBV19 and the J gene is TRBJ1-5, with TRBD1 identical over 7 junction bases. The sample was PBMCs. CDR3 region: CASSSGGQPQHF. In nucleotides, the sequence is TGTGCCAGTAGCTCAGGGGGGCAGCCCCAGCATTTT.